This T cell receptor (beta chain) originates from a study of T cell changes during pregnancy in multiple sclerosis (dated 2019 in TCRdb). The study in broad terms: Changes in the T cell repertoire over the course of pregnancy were examined in this study in women with multiple sclerosis.

The method was the immunoSEQ multiplex PCR assay. The immuneACCESS repertoire file appears here via TCRdb, limited to in-frame rearrangements. These files lack a portion of the clones; in checked studies, under half of the deficit traces to unresolved V genes, and the cause of the others is not known. Recorded for this sample are tens of thousands of clones; roughly 90% of them occurred a single time. The ten largest clonotypes hold 4.5% of the sample. V gives up 2 bases and J gives up 0 bases, and the segment between their germline ends measures 3 bases. Its CDR3 holds 14 amino acids, cysteine through phenylalanine. Only the CDR3 DNA is retained, 42 bases long and in frame from the first base. The germline V gene yields SGHDT for CDR1 and YYEEEE for CDR2. About this clone itself: Its binding antigen is unknown. The sample holds no much larger clone one base away, and base qualities are not on file.

The sequence links TRBV5-6 to TRBJ2-6; the D gene identity is not certain. The source is a female donor with multiple sclerosis, enrolled in a pregnancy study. The sequenced sample was CD8+ T cells from peripheral blood mononuclear cells, obtained after pregnancy. The DNA sequence is as follows: TGTGCCAGCAGCTTCGGCTCTGGGGCCAACGTCCTGACTTTC. Translated, this is CASSFGSGANVLTF.